The entry below gives a single T cell receptor (beta chain) sequence along with its context. Its antigen is not identified. The method was immunoSEQ multiplex PCR; TCRdb's version includes in-frame clones alone and lacks a portion of them. Of about 79,000 clones in the sample, 70% to 90% were seen once. This sample was taken from a study of OX40 agonist ivuxolimab in advanced cancers. Study as a whole: Ivuxolimab was delivered to patients intravenously every 2 weeks at doses spanning 0.01 to 10 mg/kg. People in dose escalation had one of these cancers: hepatocellular carcinoma, melanoma, renal cell or head and neck cancer.

The study's findings and limits: No determination was made of the antigen specificity of the expanded peripheral T cells. On average, CD8+ T cells showed a greater number of expanded clones than CD4+.

The V gene end was trimmed by 6 bases and the J gene end by 4 bases; junction bases not matched to a gene: 11. The CDR3 consists of 15 residues. Germline CDR1 reads LNHDA; CDR2 reads SQIVND (reference sequence). This receptor was obtained from an adult with an advanced solid tumor such as melanoma, head and neck, liver or kidney cancer. This chain links TRBV19 with TRBJ1-2, with 7 nucleotides matching TRBD1. Specimen: CD4+ or CD8+ T cells sorted from blood, collected in a trial of the OX40 agonist ivuxolimab. CDR3: CASSRDGQVSYGYTF. DNA of the CDR3: TGTGCCAGTAGCCGTGACGGACAGGTTAGCTATGGCTACACCTTC.